These 30 T cell receptor beta chains originate from one sample sequenced in a study of T cell changes during pregnancy in multiple sclerosis. TCRdb's table, derived via immunoSEQ multiplex PCR, lists solely in-frame clones and lacks some. The table records 35,000 to 50,000 clones, more than 85% of them present only once. Sample: CD8+ T cells from peripheral blood mononuclear cells, taken in the third trimester of pregnancy. Receptors originate from a female donor with multiple sclerosis, enrolled in a pregnancy study.

This chain joins TRBV5-5 and TRBJ2-3; the match to TRBD1 covers 9 bases. CDR1 is SGHKS, CDR2 YYEKEE, per germline (reference sequence). Trimming took 3 bases from V and 12 from J; bases not matched to a gene: 2. This CDR3 is built from 11 residues. The CDR3 loop reads CASSWTGEQYF. CDR3 DNA: TGTGCCAGCAGCTGGACAGGGGAACAGTATTTT.

The CDR3 bases are TGTGCCAGCAGCTTAAGGGACAGGGGGGGGTACAATGAGCAGTTCTTC. Protein sequence: CASSLRDRGGYNEQFF. The V gene is TRBV7-8, the J gene TRBJ2-1; TRBD1 agrees at 11 bases. With 2 bases clipped from V and 4 bases from J, the junction kept 4 bases outside the gene matches. This CDR3 is 16 amino acids long. Germline V gene lookup returns CDR1 SGHVS and CDR2 FQNEAQ.

This clone was counted only a few times. This chain joins TRBV19 and TRBJ1-1; 10 bases line up with TRBD1. The V and J ends lost 7 bases and 5 bases, in that order; junction bases with no gene match: 13. This CDR3 is built from 16 residues. Per the germline V gene, CDR1 is LNHDA and CDR2 is SQIVND (reference sequence). The CDR3 DNA sequence: TGTGCCAGTAAGGAAGCCGGGACAGGGGCTTTTACTGAAGCTTTCTTT. This codes for CASKEAGTGAFTEAFF.

The genes are TRBV5-8 and TRBJ2-7, with 10 bases aligning to TRBD2. Trimming took 1 base from V and 2 from J; bases not matched to a gene: 3. Germline V gene data show CDR1 as SGHTS and CDR2 as YDEGEE. The CDR3 is 15 amino acids. CDR3 coding DNA: TGTGCCAGCAGCTTGCTACTAGCGGGGCCCTACGAGCAGTACTTC. Translation gives CASSLLLAGPYEQYF.

V is TRBV28 and J is TRBJ2-5, with a possible D match to TRBD1 (6 bases). The length of the CDR3 is 14 residues. The germline V and J ends were trimmed by 3 bases and 1 base, with 9 bases remaining between them. Germline-derived CDR1 and CDR2 are MDHEN and SYDVKM. The CDR3 here is CASSFDRIQETQYF. The CDR3 DNA follows: TGTGCCAGCAGTTTCGACAGGATCCAAGAGACCCAGTACTTC. The full variable domain, completed using reference TRBV28 and TRBJ2-5, is DVKVTQSSRYLVKRTGEKVFLECVQDMDHENMFWYRQDPGLGLRLIYFSYDVKMKEKGDIPEGYSVSREKKERFSLILESASTNQTSMYLCASSFDRIQETQYFGPGTRLLVL.

The chain joins TRBV7-9 to TRBJ1-5; D possibly corresponds to TRBD1 (6 bases). CDR1 and CDR2 (germline): SEHNR, FQNEAQ (reference sequence). Trimming shortened V by 1 base and J by 5 bases, and 12 bases separated the two germline ends. The CDR3 is 15 amino acids. CDR3 nucleotide sequence: TGTGCCAGCAGCTTAGGACAACAGGGAGATCAGCCCCAGCATTTT. It codes for CASSLGQQGDQPQHF.

The chain has TRBV28 and TRBJ1-1; maybe TRBD1 (6 bases). CDR3 length: 12 residues. The germline V and J ends were trimmed by 10 bases and 1 base, with 10 bases remaining between them. Per the germline V gene, CDR1 is MDHEN and CDR2 is SYDVKM. The CDR3 reads CATNRANTEAFF. The CDR3 DNA reads as TGTGCCACAAACAGGGCGAACACTGAAGCTTTCTTT.

In its sample, this clone was seen a few times. Its ends do not fully match the called genes, so a read error is possible. The chain links TRBV25-1 to TRBJ1-1, with TRBD1 matching 9 bases. This CDR3 has 12 residues. Germline CDR1 and CDR2: MGHDK and SYGVNS. The chain's CDR3 is CASSESGGTGIF. The CDR3 nucleotides are TGTGCCAGCAGTGAATCAGGGGGGACAGGGATCTTT.

This clone has more than one count but fewer than ten. The chain is built from TRBV28 and TRBJ2-1; 8 bases agree with TRBD1. The CDR3 length is 14 residues. Germline CDR1 and CDR2: MDHEN and SYDVKM. J was trimmed by 9 bases and V by 7 bases; bases with no gene match: 11. The CDR3 bases are TGTGCCAGCAATCCGACAGGGGCGAGGAGTGAGCAGTTCTTC. It is translated as CASNPTGARSEQFF.

The chain recombines TRBV4-3 with TRBJ1-4; the match to TRBD1 covers 7 bases. The CDR3 consists of 16 residues. V shed 3 bases and J 8 bases; nucleotides not matched to a gene: 12. Germline V lookup: CDR1 LGHNA, CDR2 YSLEER. CDR3 region: CASSQDTTGAYEKLFF. The CDR3 nucleotides are TGCGCCAGCAGCCAGGACACCACAGGGGCCTACGAAAAACTGTTTTTT.

The chain combines TRBV29-1 with TRBJ1-1; 7 bases are shared with TRBD1. The germline V gene encodes CDR1 SQVTM and CDR2 ANQGSEA. The CDR3 contains 17 residues. V trimming: 0 bases; J trimming: 4 bases; junction bases outside the gene matches: 14. This CDR3 reads CSVEDLSPGGEGTEAFF. The CDR3 DNA reads as TGCAGCGTTGAAGATCTTTCCCCAGGGGGAGAGGGCACTGAAGCTTTCTTT.

The chain couples TRBV9 to TRBJ2-3, with 7 bases lining up with TRBD1. V lost 3 bases, J lost 4 bases, and 2 bases stayed unmatched. Germline CDR1 and CDR2: SGDLS and YYNGEE. CDR3 length equals 13 residues. As DNA, the CDR3 is TGTGCCAGCAGCGAAGACAGGGCAGATACGCAGTATTTT. This sequence encodes CASSEDRADTQYF.

The genes are TRBV7-8 and TRBJ1-5, with 10 positions matching TRBD1. Germline V gene lookup returns CDR1 SGHVS and CDR2 FQNEAQ. V lost 5 bases to trimming and J lost 6 bases; unmatched junction nucleotides: 10. The CDR3 runs to 16 residues. CDR3 sequence: CASSRSGDRGGQPQHF. DNA for the CDR3: TGTGCCAGCAGCAGATCAGGGGACAGGGGAGGTCAGCCCCAGCATTTT.

The chain recombines TRBV7-9 with TRBJ2-6; D unresolved. Trimming left V 6 bases short and J 0 bases short, with 6 bases between. The CDR3 spans 14 residues. CDR1 is SEHNR, CDR2 FQNEAQ, per germline (reference sequence). In nucleotides, the CDR3 is TGTGCCAGCAGAGAGAGCTCTGGGGCCAACGTCCTGACTTTC. Its translation: CASRESSGANVLTF. Full variable domain (missing parts from reference TRBV7-9 and TRBJ2-6): DTGVSQNPRHKITKRGQNVTFRCDPISEHNRLYWYRQTLGQGPEFLTYFQNEAQLEKSRLLSDRFSAERPKGSFSTLEIQRTEQGDSAMYLCASRESSGANVLTFGAGSRLTVL.

The sample holds a few counts of this clone. The chain recombines TRBV6-1 with TRBJ2-2; 8 bases map to TRBD2. V shed 9 bases and J 6 bases; nucleotides not matched to a gene: 12. Germline V gives CDR1 MNHNS, CDR2 SASEGT. This CDR3 is 15 amino acids long. CDR3 protein: CASTPGLDTAGELFF. DNA of the CDR3: TGTGCCAGTACGCCGGGACTAGATACGGCCGGGGAGCTGTTTTTT.

This clone was seen a single time. This sequence joins TRBV4-2 and TRBJ1-6; perhaps TRBD1 as D (5 bases). This CDR3 has 15 amino acids. CDR1 LGHNA and CDR2 YNFKEQ come from the germline V gene. Trimming took off 2 bases at V and 7 bases at J, with 12 bases between the two ends. CDR3 in DNA: TGTGCCAGCAGCCAAAACACAGGACCGAATTCACCCCTCCACTTT. Its translation: CASSQNTGPNSPLHF.

The rearrangement links TRBV9 to TRBJ2-3; 8 bases are shared with TRBD1. This CDR3 region has 15 residues. Per the germline V gene, CDR1 is SGDLS and CDR2 is YYNGEE. The ends lost 5 bases at V and 5 bases at J; junction bases unmatched: 10. The CDR3 region is CASSDTGTGGDTQYF. In nucleotides, the CDR3 is TGTGCCAGCAGTGATACCGGGACAGGAGGAGATACGCAGTATTTT.

The rearrangement joins TRBV7-9 to TRBJ2-3, with 7 bases matching TRBD2. CDR1 and CDR2 from the germline V gene are SEHNR and FQNEAQ (reference sequence). J lost 4 bases, V lost 1 base, and 2 bases had no gene match. The CDR3 has 14 amino acids. In DNA, the CDR3 is TGTGCCAGCAGCTTAGGAGCGGGGCCAGATACGCAGTATTTT. It yields the protein CASSLGAGPDTQYF.

This clone was recorded a few times. V is TRBV6-1 and J is TRBJ2-7, with a possible D match to TRBD2 (5 bases). Trimming took 3 bases from V and 7 from J, leaving 13 bases between them. CDR1 and CDR2 from the germline V gene are MNHNS and SASEGT. The CDR3 runs 13 residues. The CDR3 sequence is CASSERETGEQYF. The DNA of the CDR3 is TGTGCCAGCAGTGAGAGGGAGACGGGTGAGCAGTACTTC.

The chain carries TRBV13 and TRBJ2-2; 12 bases align to TRBD2. Germline trimming cut 5 bases from V and 7 bases from J; bases unmatched to any gene: 5. Germline-derived CDR1 and CDR2 are PRHDT and FYEKMQ (reference sequence). The CDR3 is made up of 15 amino acids. Written as DNA, the CDR3 is TGTGCCAGCAGCAAGACTAGCGGGGGCGGCGGGGAGCTGTTTTTT. Protein product: CASSKTSGGGGELFF. The entire variable domain, with the rest obtained from reference TRBV13 and TRBJ2-2, is as follows: AAGVIQSPRHLIKEKRETATLKCYPIPRHDTVYWYQQGPGQDPQFLISFYEKMQSDKGSIPDRFSAQQFSDYHSELNMSSLELGDSALYFCASSKTSGGGGELFFGEGSRLTVL.

This rearrangement joins TRBV27 to TRBJ1-6, with 9 positions matching TRBD1. V lost 7 bases to trimming and J lost 6 bases; unmatched junction nucleotides: 13. The germline V gene has CDR1 MNHEY and CDR2 SMNVEV (reference sequence). CDR3 size: 17 residues. Written as DNA, the CDR3 is TGTGCCAGCAAACGTCTTACTCGGGGACAGGGTAATTCACCCCTCCACTTT. Protein: CASKRLTRGQGNSPLHF.

This clone was detected a few times. This chain joins TRBV15 and TRBJ2-1; 7 bases line up with TRBD2. V lost 5 bases to trimming and J lost 8 bases; unmatched junction nucleotides: 6. Germline CDR1 LNHNV, CDR2 YYDKDF (reference sequence). This CDR3 is 13 amino acids long. CDR3 nucleotide sequence: TGTGCCACCAGCCTGGGGACTACGGATGAGCAGTTCTTC. Its protein product is CATSLGTTDEQFF.

The V call is TRBV10-3, the J call TRBJ1-2; 8 bases map to TRBD1. The V and J ends lost 3 bases and 0 bases, in that order; junction bases with no gene match: 3. CDR1 and CDR2 from the germline V gene are ENHRY and SYGVKD. The CDR3 is made up of 15 amino acids. The CDR3 bases are TGTGCCATCAGTGATCAGGGGGCGCCTAACTATGGCTACACCTTC. It specifies CAISDQGAPNYGYTF.

The V and J genes are TRBV9 and TRBJ2-1; TRBD1 might be the D (5 bases). In germline, CDR1 is SGDLS, CDR2 YYNGEE. This CDR3 spans 14 amino acids. Deletions cut 7 bases from V and 3 bases from J, with 14 bases between. The CDR3 protein is CASASVTDYNEQFF. DNA for the CDR3: TGTGCCAGCGCTTCCGTGACAGACTACAATGAGCAGTTCTTC.

This sequence joins TRBV4-1 and TRBJ1-6; D perhaps matches TRBD1 (5 bases). CDR3 length: 15 residues. CDR1 is MGHRA and CDR2 is YSYEKL in the germline V gene. The V gene lost 0 bases and the J gene lost 7 bases, with 10 bases spanning the gap. The CDR3 DNA follows: TGCGCCAGCAGCCAAGAGGAGGGGTTGAATTCACCCCTCCACTTT. It specifies CASSQEEGLNSPLHF.

V gene TRBV30 combines with J gene TRBJ1-4; D is possibly TRBD1 (5 bases). Germline V gives CDR1 GTSNPN, CDR2 SVGIG (reference sequence). This CDR3 spans 13 amino acids. Trimming pared 4 bases from V and 8 bases from J, leaving 14 bases between. The CDR3 sequence is CAWISGNGEKLFF. The CDR3 DNA is TGTGCCTGGATTTCAGGGAATGGGGAAAAACTGTTTTTT. Full variable domain (remainder filled in from reference TRBV30 and TRBJ1-4): SQTIHQWPATLVQPVGSPLSLECTVEGTSNPNLYWYRQAAGRGLQLLFYSVGIGQISSEVPQNLSASRPQDRQFILSSKKLLLSDSGFYLCAWISGNGEKLFFGSGTQLSVL.

The V gene is TRBV5-4, the J gene TRBJ1-1; D unclear. Germline CDR1 and CDR2: SGHNT and YYREEE (reference sequence). This CDR3 has 15 amino acids. Trimming shortened V by 0 bases and J by 2 bases, and 11 bases separated the two germline ends. DNA of the CDR3: TGTGCCAGCAGCTTGGTATTTGAGGCAAACACTGAAGCTTTCTTT. As protein: CASSLVFEANTEAFF.

This clone turned up a few times. The chain links TRBV4-3 to TRBJ2-6; tentative D call: TRBD1 (6 bases). This CDR3 contains 18 residues. V was trimmed by 0 bases and J by 2 bases, leaving 14 bases between them. Germline assignment: CDR1 LGHNA and CDR2 YSLEER. The CDR3: CASSQDLDRTTGANVLTF. CDR3 DNA sequence: TGCGCCAGCAGCCAAGATCTGGACAGAACGACTGGGGCCAACGTCCTGACTTTC.

Only one count was recorded for this clone. The chain joins TRBV19 to TRBJ1-4; 9 bases map to TRBD1. Looked up from germline, CDR1 is LNHDA and CDR2 is SQIVND (reference sequence). This CDR3 comprises 17 residues. J was trimmed by 1 base and V by 5 bases; bases with no gene match: 8. In DNA form, the CDR3 reads TGTGCCAGTAGTGTTTATCGACAGGGGGGAACTAATGAAAAACTGTTTTTT. Translated, it gives CASSVYRQGGTNEKLFF.

The chain employs TRBV6-5 and TRBJ2-5, with 7 bases aligning to TRBD1. The junction had 8 bases not matched to a gene; V was cut back by 2 bases and J by 5 bases. Germline-derived CDR1 and CDR2 are MNHEY and SVGAGI. The CDR3 consists of 15 residues. The CDR3 region has the DNA TGTGCCAGCAGTTACACGGCAGGGGGTCGGGAGACCCAGTACTTC. It translates to CASSYTAGGRETQYF.